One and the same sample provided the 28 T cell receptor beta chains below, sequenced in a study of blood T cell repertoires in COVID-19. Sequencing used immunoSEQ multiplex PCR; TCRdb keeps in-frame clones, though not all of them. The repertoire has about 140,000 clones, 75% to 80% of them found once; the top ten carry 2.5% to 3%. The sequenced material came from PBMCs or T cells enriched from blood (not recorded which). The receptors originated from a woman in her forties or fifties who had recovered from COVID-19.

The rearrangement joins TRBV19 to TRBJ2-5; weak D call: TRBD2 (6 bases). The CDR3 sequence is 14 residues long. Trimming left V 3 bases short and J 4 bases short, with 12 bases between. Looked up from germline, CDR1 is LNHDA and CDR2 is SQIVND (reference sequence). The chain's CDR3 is CASSMGGPVETQYF. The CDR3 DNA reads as TGTGCCAGTAGTATGGGGGGACCTGTAGAGACCCAGTACTTC.

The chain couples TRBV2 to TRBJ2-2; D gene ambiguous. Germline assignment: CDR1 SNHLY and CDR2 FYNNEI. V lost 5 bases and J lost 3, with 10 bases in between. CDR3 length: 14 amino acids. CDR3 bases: TGTGCCAGCAGTATTTTCCGGGACACCGGGGAGCTGTTTTTT. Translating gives CASSIFRDTGELFF.

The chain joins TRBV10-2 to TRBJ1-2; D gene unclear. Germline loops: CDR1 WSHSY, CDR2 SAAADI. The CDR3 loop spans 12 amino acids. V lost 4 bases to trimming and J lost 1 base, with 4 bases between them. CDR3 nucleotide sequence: TGCGCCAGCAGTGCAGTTAACTATGGCTACACCTTC. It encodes CASSAVNYGYTF.

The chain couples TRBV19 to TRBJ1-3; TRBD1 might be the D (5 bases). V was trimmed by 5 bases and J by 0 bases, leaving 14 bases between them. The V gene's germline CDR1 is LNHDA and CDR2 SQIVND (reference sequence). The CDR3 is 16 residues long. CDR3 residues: CASSSKTVNSGNTIYF. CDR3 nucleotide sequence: TGTGCCAGTAGTTCCAAGACAGTCAACTCTGGAAACACCATATATTTT.

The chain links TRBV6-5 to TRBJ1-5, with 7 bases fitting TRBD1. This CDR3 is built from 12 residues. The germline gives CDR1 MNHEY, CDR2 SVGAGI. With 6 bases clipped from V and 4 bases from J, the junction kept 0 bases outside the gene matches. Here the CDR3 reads CASRTGNQPQHF. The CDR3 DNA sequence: TGTGCCAGCAGGACAGGGAATCAGCCCCAGCATTTT.

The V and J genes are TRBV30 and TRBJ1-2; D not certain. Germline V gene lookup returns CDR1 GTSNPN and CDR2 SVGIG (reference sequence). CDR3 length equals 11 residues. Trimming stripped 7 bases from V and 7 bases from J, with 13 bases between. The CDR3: CASYPVGGYTF. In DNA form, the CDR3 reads TGTGCCTCCTACCCTGTTGGTGGCTACACCTTC. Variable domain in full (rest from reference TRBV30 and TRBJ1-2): SQTIHQWPATLVQPVGSPLSLECTVEGTSNPNLYWYRQAAGRGLQLLFYSVGIGQISSEVPQNLSASRPQDRQFILSSKKLLLSDSGFYLCASYPVGGYTFGSGTRLTVV.

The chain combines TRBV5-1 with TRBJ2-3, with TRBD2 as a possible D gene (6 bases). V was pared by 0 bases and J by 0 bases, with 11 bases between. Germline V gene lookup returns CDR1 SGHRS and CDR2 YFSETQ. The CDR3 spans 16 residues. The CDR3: CASSLAGRGSTDTQYF. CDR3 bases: TGCGCCAGCAGCTTGGCCGGACGGGGGAGCACAGATACGCAGTATTTT.

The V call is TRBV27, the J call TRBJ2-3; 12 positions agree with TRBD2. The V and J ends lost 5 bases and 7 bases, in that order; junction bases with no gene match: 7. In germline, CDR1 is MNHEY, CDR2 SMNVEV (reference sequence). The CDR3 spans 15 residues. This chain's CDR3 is CASSPRGLAGHTQYF. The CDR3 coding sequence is TGTGCCAGCAGTCCTAGGGGACTAGCGGGTCATACGCAGTATTTT.

CDR3 bases: TGTGCCAGCAGTTACGGAGGGAAGAGTTCCTACGAGCAGTACTTC. It encodes CASSYGGKSSYEQYF. The J gene is TRBJ2-7, the V gene TRBV6-5; TRBD2 is a possible D gene (6 bases). The germline V and J ends were trimmed by 2 bases and 1 base, with 12 bases remaining between them. This CDR3 contains 15 residues. In germline, CDR1 is MNHEY, CDR2 SVGAGI.

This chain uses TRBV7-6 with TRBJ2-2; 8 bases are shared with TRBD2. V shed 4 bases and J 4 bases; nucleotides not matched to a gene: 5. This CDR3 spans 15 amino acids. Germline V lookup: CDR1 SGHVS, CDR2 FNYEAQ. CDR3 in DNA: TGTGCCAGCAGCTCGGTACTAGCGGCCACCGGGGAGCTGTTTTTT. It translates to CASSSVLAATGELFF.

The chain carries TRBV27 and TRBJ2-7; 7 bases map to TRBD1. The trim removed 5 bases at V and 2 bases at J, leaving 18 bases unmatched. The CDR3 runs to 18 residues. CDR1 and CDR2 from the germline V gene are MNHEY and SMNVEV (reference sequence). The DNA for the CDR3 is TGTGCCAGCAGTCTCCAGAGCCGCCCGGGACAGAGTACCTACGAGCAGTACTTC. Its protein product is CASSLQSRPGQSTYEQYF.

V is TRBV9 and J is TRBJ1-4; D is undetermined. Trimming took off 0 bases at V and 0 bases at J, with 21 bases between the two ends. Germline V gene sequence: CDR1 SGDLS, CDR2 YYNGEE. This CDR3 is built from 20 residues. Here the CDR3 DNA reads TGTGCCAGCAGCGTAGTTAGTGAACCTCTGTCTTCACCAACTAATGAAAAACTGTTTTTT. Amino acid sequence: CASSVVSEPLSSPTNEKLFF.

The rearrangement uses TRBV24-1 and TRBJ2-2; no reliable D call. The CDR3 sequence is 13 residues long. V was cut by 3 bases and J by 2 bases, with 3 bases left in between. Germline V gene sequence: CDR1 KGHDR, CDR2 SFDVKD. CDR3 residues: CATSDQNTGELFF. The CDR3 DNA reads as TGTGCCACCAGTGATCAAAACACCGGGGAGCTGTTTTTT.

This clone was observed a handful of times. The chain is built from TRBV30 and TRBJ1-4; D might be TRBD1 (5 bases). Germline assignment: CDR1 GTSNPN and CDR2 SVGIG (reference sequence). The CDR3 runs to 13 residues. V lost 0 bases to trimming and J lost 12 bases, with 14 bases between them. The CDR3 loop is CAWSVRAGGELFF. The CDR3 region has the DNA TGTGCCTGGAGTGTAAGGGCGGGGGGGGAACTGTTTTTT.

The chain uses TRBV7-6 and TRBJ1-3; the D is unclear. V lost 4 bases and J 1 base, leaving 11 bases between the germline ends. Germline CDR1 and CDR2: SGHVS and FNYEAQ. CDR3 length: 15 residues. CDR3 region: CASSSLAGSGNTIYF. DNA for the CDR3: TGTGCCAGCAGCTCCCTGGCGGGATCTGGAAACACCATATATTTT. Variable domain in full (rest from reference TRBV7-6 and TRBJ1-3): GAGVSQSPRYKVTKRGQDVALRCDPISGHVSLYWYRQALGQGPEFLTYFNYEAQQDKSGLPNDRFSAERPEGSISTLTIQRTEQRDSAMYRCASSSLAGSGNTIYFGEGSWLTVV.

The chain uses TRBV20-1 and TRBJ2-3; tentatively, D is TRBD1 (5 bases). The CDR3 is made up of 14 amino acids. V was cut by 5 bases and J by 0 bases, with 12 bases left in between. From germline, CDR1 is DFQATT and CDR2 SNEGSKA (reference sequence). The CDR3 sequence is CSARDSSSTDTQYF. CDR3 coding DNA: TGCAGTGCTCGTGACAGTTCTAGCACAGATACGCAGTATTTT.

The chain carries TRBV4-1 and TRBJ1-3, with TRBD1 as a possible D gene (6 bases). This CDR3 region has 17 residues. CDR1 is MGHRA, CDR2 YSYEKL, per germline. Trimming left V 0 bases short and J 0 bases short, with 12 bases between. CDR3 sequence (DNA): TGCGCCAGCAGCCAAGATCGAACAGGGTACTCTGGAAACACCATATATTTT. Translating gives CASSQDRTGYSGNTIYF.

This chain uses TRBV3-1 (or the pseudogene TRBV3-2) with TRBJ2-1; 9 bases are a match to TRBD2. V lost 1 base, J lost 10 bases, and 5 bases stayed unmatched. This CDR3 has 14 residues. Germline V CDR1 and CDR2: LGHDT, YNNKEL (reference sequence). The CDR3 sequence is CASSQGPGTSEQFF. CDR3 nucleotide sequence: TGTGCCAGCAGCCAAGGGCCCGGGACTAGCGAGCAGTTCTTC.

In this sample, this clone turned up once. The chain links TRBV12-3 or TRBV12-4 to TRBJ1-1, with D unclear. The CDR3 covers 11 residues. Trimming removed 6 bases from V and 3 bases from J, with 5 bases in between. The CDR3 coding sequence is TGTGCCAGCAGCCTTTACACTGAAGCTTTCTTT. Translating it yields CASSLYTEAFF.

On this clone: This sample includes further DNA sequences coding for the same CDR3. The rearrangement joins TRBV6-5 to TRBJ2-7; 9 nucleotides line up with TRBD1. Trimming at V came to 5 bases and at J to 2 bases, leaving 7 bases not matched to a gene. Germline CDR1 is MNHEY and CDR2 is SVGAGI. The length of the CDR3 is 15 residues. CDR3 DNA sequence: TGTGCCAGCAGTCCCCGGGGACAGGGTACCTACGAGCAGTACTTC. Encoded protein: CASSPRGQGTYEQYF.

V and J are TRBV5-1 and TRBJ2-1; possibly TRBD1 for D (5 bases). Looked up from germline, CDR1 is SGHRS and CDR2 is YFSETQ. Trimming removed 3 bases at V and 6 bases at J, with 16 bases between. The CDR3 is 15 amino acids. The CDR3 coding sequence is TGCGCCAGCAGCTCAGGGCTCGACTTCGGCAATGAGCAGTTCTTC. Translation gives CASSSGLDFGNEQFF.

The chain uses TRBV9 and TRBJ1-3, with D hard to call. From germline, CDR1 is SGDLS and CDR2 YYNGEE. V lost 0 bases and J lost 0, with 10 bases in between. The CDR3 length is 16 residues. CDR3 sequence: CASSVDSRDSGNTIYF. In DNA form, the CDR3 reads TGTGCCAGCAGCGTAGATAGCAGAGACTCTGGAAACACCATATATTTT.

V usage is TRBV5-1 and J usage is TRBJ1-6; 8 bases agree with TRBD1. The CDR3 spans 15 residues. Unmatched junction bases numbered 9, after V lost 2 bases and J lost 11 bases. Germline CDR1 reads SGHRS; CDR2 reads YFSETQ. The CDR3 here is CASSFLDRGTTPLHF. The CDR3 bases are TGCGCCAGCAGCTTCCTCGACAGGGGAACGACACCCCTCCACTTT.

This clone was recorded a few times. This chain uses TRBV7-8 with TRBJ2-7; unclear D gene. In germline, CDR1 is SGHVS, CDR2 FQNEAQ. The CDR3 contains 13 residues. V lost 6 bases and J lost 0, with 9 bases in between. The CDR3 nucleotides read TGTGCCAGCAGTCCCCGGTCCTCCTACGAGCAGTACTTC. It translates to CASSPRSSYEQYF.

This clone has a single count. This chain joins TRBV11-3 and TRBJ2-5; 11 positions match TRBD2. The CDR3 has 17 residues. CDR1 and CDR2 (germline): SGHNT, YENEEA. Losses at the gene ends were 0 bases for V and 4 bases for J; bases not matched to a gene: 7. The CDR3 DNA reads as TGTGCCAGCAGCTTAGAGGGTAGCGGGGGGGCCCGAGAGACCCAGTACTTC. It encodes CASSLEGSGGARETQYF.

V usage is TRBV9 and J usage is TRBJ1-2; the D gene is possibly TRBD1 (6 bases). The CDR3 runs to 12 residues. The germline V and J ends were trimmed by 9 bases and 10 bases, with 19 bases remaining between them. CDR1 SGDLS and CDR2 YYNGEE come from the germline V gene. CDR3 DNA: TGTGCCACCAGGACAGAGGGGGGGGACTACACCTTC. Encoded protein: CATRTEGGDYTF. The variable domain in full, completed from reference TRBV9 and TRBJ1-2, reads DSGVTQTPKHLITATGQRVTLRCSPRSGDLSVYWYQQSLDQGLQFLIQYYNGEERAKGNILERFSAQQFPDLHSELNLSSLELGDSALYFCATRTEGGDYTFGSGTRLTVV.

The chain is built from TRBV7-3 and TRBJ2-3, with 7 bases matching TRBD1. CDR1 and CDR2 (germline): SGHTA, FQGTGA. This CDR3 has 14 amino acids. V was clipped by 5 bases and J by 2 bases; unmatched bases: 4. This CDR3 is CASSPGQATDTQYF. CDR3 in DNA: TGTGCCAGCAGCCCCGGACAGGCCACAGATACGCAGTATTTT.

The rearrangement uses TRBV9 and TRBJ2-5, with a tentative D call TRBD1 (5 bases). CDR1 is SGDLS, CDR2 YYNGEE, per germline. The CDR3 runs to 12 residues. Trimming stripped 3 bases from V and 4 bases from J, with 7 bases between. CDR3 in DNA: TGTGCCAGCAGCGAGCAGGGAGAGACCCAGTACTTC. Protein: CASSEQGETQYF.